This record covers a single TCR beta chain. This record comes from a study of blood T cell repertoires in COVID-19. V was clipped by 0 bases and J by 7 bases; unmatched bases: 6. Per the germline V gene, CDR1 is SGHRS and CDR2 is YFSETQ. The CDR3 covers 15 residues. The method was immunoSEQ multiplex PCR; TCRdb's version includes in-frame clones alone and lacks a portion of them. The sample records about 270,000 clones, approximately 87% being singletons. The sequenced sample was peripheral blood. The chain uses TRBV5-1 and TRBJ1-4, with 7 bases aligning to TRBD1. This TCR was sampled from a woman aged 25-40 years with COVID-19, enrolled during active disease. CDR3 loop: CASSLAGTVPEKLFF. CDR3 nucleotide sequence: TGCGCCAGCAGCTTGGCCGGGACAGTACCTGAAAAACTGTTTTTT.